This T cell receptor (beta chain) was recorded in a study of blood T cell repertoires in COVID-19. Overall study context: The analysed material was cDNA or gDNA that came from T cells, B-cell-depleted T cells, or PBMCs.

This clone came up a few times. Per the study methods: The assay estimated nucleated cells by amplifying reference gene primers. TCRdb's table, derived via immunoSEQ multiplex PCR, lists solely in-frame clones and lacks some. The DNA was the basis for D and trimming; V, J and clone size are from that table. The table shows fewer than 150,000 clones, with 75% to 85% occurring only once. CDR1 is SGHKS, CDR2 YYEKEE, per germline (reference sequence). The CDR3 spans 18 residues. Trimming removed 3 bases from V and 2 bases from J; junction bases left unmatched: 15. The receptor was derived from a man aged 50-60 years with acute or convalescent COVID-19. J is TRBJ2-5 and V is TRBV5-5; 8 bases are shared with TRBD1. What was sequenced was peripheral blood. CDR3: CASSSLIPGGSRQETQYF. The CDR3 DNA is TGTGCCAGCAGCTCCCTCATCCCAGGGGGCTCGAGGCAAGAGACCCAGTACTTC.